This T cell receptor (beta chain) is from a study of cytomegalovirus exposure and HLA in healthy donors. CDR3 length: 17 residues. Germline values: CDR1 ENHRY, CDR2 SYGVKD. Losses at the gene ends were 4 bases for V and 3 bases for J; bases not matched to a gene: 12. Produced via immunoSEQ multiplex PCR; TCRdb's table is partial and in-frame only. Here the sample spans about 240,000 clones, just under 90% being singletons. A word on this clone: Its specificity is not known.

While the first cohort had 500 to 700 subjects, the donors belonged to the separate validation cohort of 100 to 150 subjects. Study results and limitations: Many donors carried some public TCRs, although rarity characterized most TCR sequences.

This clonotype was sampled from a young man in good health and CMV-seronegative. The specimen was PBMCs. This chain connects TRBV10-3 to TRBJ2-5; 9 nucleotides match TRBD1. CDR3 residues: CAISGTGVVGTKETQYF. The CDR3 DNA sequence: TGTGCCATCAGTGGGACAGGGGTCGTTGGGACTAAAGAGACCCAGTACTTC.